These 24 T cell receptor beta chains share one sample of origin, sequenced in a study of identical twins. TCRdb recomputed calls from the 5' RACE reads with MiXCR, one row per CDR3 protein. The data hold 1.5 million to 2 million distinct CDR3 sequences, with around a third observed a single time. The specimen was cord blood. The source is a newborn girl in good health.

The chain uses TRBV6-5 and TRBJ1-4; D possibly corresponds to TRBD1 (6 bases). The CDR3 is 17 residues long. Germline assignment: CDR1 MNHEY and CDR2 SVGAGI. V was cut by 4 bases and J by 5 bases, with 20 bases left in between. The CDR3 nucleotides read TGTGCCAGCAGTTTCATACAGGGAGGGGGAATAAATGAAAAACTGTTTTTT. Its protein product is CASSFIQGGGINEKLFF.

This rearrangement joins TRBV5-1 to TRBJ2-7; 7 bases align to TRBD2. Germline V gene sequence: CDR1 SGHRS, CDR2 YFSETQ. V was clipped by 4 bases and J by 3 bases; unmatched bases: 10. The CDR3 sequence is 15 residues long. The CDR3 nucleotides read TGCGCCAGCAGCCTCCACGCGGGGGAGTACTACGAGCAGTACTTC. Its translation is CASSLHAGEYYEQYF.

The chain recombines TRBV5-5 with TRBJ1-1; perhaps TRBD1 as D (5 bases). Germline values: CDR1 SGHKS, CDR2 YYEKEE (reference sequence). This CDR3 spans 17 amino acids. Trimming took off 0 bases at V and 6 bases at J, with 21 bases between the two ends. The CDR3 nucleotides read TGTGCCAGCAGCTTGGATGGGGCAGGGTTTGGAATGTCTGAAGCTTTCTTT. Encoded protein: CASSLDGAGFGMSEAFF. The variable domain in full, with the rest retrieved from reference TRBV5-5 and TRBJ1-1, is DAGVTQSPTHLIKTRGQQVTLRCSPISGHKSVSWYQQVLGQGPQFIFQYYEKEERGRGNFPDRFSARQFPNYSSELNVNALLLGDSALYLCASSLDGAGFGMSEAFFGQGTRLTVV.

There are a few counts of this clonotype. The J gene is TRBJ2-5, the V gene TRBV29-1; D might be TRBD1 or TRBD2, each matching 5 bases. This CDR3 region has 11 residues. In germline, CDR1 is SQVTM, CDR2 ANQGSEA. Trimming stripped 7 bases from V and 11 bases from J, with 17 bases between. The CDR3 region has the DNA TGCAGCGCTCAATCCGGGACCCAGCAGTACTTC. Translating it yields CSAQSGTQQYF.

This rearrangement joins TRBV29-1 to TRBJ2-2, with 10 positions matching TRBD1. CDR3 length equals 16 residues. Germline loops: CDR1 SQVTM, CDR2 ANQGSEA. J was trimmed by 3 bases and V by 3 bases; bases with no gene match: 7. The CDR3 here is CSVEPFGTGDTGELFF. In DNA form, the CDR3 reads TGCAGCGTTGAGCCCTTCGGGACAGGGGACACCGGGGAGCTGTTTTTT.

This clonotype was counted a single time. This sequence joins TRBV5-6 and TRBJ1-6; 10 bases fit TRBD1. This CDR3 is built from 17 residues. V lost 7 bases to trimming and J lost 8 bases; unmatched junction nucleotides: 15. The germline V gene has CDR1 SGHDT and CDR2 YYEEEE. The CDR3 DNA sequence: TGTGCCAGCCCCGTGAGGGGGAGGGGACAGGGGTATTCACCCCTCCACTTT. Translated: CASPVRGRGQGYSPLHF.

This clonotype was recorded a few times. This chain joins TRBV6-1 and TRBJ2-3; D uncertain. This CDR3 has 15 residues. V was clipped by 3 bases and J by 0 bases, with 10 bases between them. CDR1 is MNHNS, CDR2 SASEGT, per germline. The CDR3 nucleotides read TGTGCCAGCAGTGATCTAGACACCAGCACAGATACGCAGTATTTT. Protein sequence: CASSDLDTSTDTQYF.

Regarding this clonotype: A much larger clone lies a single base off, so this may be a read error. The chain carries TRBV20-1 and TRBJ1-5; D ambiguous. The germline CDR1 and CDR2 sequences are DFQATT and SNEGSKA (reference sequence). CDR3 length: 12 amino acids. Trimming stripped 2 bases from V and 2 bases from J, with 4 bases between. CDR3 protein: CSARWGNQPQHF. Here the CDR3 DNA reads TGCAGTGCTAGATGGGGCAATCAGCCCCAGCATTTT.

The chain carries TRBV7-2 and TRBJ2-5, with 11 bases lining up with TRBD2. V lost 2 bases, J lost 0 bases, and 5 bases stayed unmatched. Germline CDR1 and CDR2: SGHTA and FQGNSA. This CDR3 region has 17 residues. In DNA, the CDR3 is TGTGCCAGCAGCTTATCTCGACTAGCGGGACACCAAGAGACCCAGTACTTC. Its translation: CASSLSRLAGHQETQYF. The complete variable domain, with remaining parts taken from reference TRBV7-2 and TRBJ2-5, reads GAGVSQSPSNKVTEKGKDVELRCDPISGHTALYWYRQSLGQGLEFLIYFQGNSAPDKSGLPSDRFSAERTGGSVSTLTIQRTQQEDSAVYLCASSLSRLAGHQETQYFGPGTRLLVL.

This clonotype was picked up a small number of times. V usage is TRBV7-8 and J usage is TRBJ2-7, with D maybe TRBD2 (5 bases). This CDR3 has 13 amino acids. Germline V gives CDR1 SGHVS, CDR2 FQNEAQ. Trimming pared 3 bases from V and 5 bases from J, leaving 11 bases between. The CDR3 is CASSFLTSDEQYF. CDR3 DNA: TGTGCCAGCAGCTTTTTAACTAGTGACGAGCAGTACTTC.

A word on this clonotype: This CDR3 fails to terminate in the conserved phenylalanine or tryptophan, so it likely reflects a read error. This CDR3 is CASSITSLWRDTTDTQYS. DNA for the CDR3: TGTGCCAGCTCGATTACCAGTTTATGGCGGGATACCACAGATACGCAGTATTCT. This chain links TRBV12-3 or TRBV12-4 with TRBJ2-3; possible D gene TRBD2, 6 bases. Trimming took 8 bases from V and 2 from J, leaving 26 bases between them. The CDR3 extends over 18 amino acids.

This clonotype was counted only a few times. The chain recombines TRBV7-9 with TRBJ2-7, with 12 bases fitting TRBD2. There are 17 residues in the CDR3. In germline, CDR1 is SEHNR, CDR2 FQNEAQ (reference sequence). The V gene end was trimmed by 0 bases and the J gene end by 4 bases; junction bases not matched to a gene: 7. CDR3 coding DNA: TGTGCCAGCAGCTTAGCGCCTACTAGCGGGGGGTATTACGAGCAGTACTTC. It encodes CASSLAPTSGGYYEQYF.

This clonotype has just a few counts. The chain has TRBV3-1 and TRBJ2-7, with D possibly TRBD2 on 6 matching bases. The CDR3 is 14 residues long. Per germline, CDR1 LGHDT and CDR2 YNNKEL (reference sequence). Trimming shortened V by 4 bases and J by 2 bases, and 12 bases separated the two germline ends. This CDR3 is CASSRPGLPYEQYF. The DNA of the CDR3 is TGTGCCAGCAGCCGTCCGGGACTGCCCTACGAGCAGTACTTC.

This clonotype was detected only once. The chain joins TRBV7-2 to TRBJ1-5; perhaps TRBD1 as D (5 bases). This CDR3 is built from 15 residues. The V and J ends lost 5 bases and 0 bases respectively, with 11 bases between them. Germline CDR1 and CDR2: SGHTA and FQGNSA. The CDR3 sequence is CASSPYQGSNQPQHF. In DNA form, the CDR3 reads TGTGCCAGCAGCCCCTACCAGGGTAGCAATCAGCCCCAGCATTTT. Full variable domain (missing parts from reference TRBV7-2 and TRBJ1-5): GAGVSQSPSNKVTEKGKDVELRCDPISGHTALYWYRQSLGQGLEFLIYFQGNSAPDKSGLPSDRFSAERTGGSVSTLTIQRTQQEDSAVYLCASSPYQGSNQPQHFGDGTRLSIL.

The chain carries TRBV20-1 and TRBJ2-1, with D perhaps TRBD2 (6 bases). The V gene's germline CDR1 is DFQATT and CDR2 SNEGSKA (reference sequence). This CDR3 region has 15 residues. V lost 4 bases and J lost 0, with 13 bases in between. In nucleotides, the CDR3 is TGCAGTGCTAAGGGCGGGACTGACTCCTACAATGAGCAGTTCTTC. This sequence encodes CSAKGGTDSYNEQFF.

The J gene is TRBJ2-4, the V gene TRBV28; 9 bases are shared with TRBD1. The DNA end favors TRBJ2-7, so the J call may be wrong. Germline V CDR1 and CDR2: MDHEN, SYDVKM. The CDR3 loop spans 14 amino acids. The CDR3 DNA reads as TGTGCCAGCAGTTTAGGGGGACAGGGAGGCGAGCAGTACTTC. Residues: CASSLGGQGGEQYF.

V usage is TRBV9 and J usage is TRBJ1-1; D remains unclear. Looked up from germline, CDR1 is SGDLS and CDR2 is YYNGEE. Trimming stripped 0 bases from V and 4 bases from J, with 10 bases between. This CDR3 contains 14 residues. CDR3 bases: TGTGCCAGCAGCGTAGTAATATCCGCCACTGAAGCTTTCTTT. Its translation: CASSVVISATEAFF.

The rearrangement uses TRBV6-2 or TRBV6-3 and TRBJ2-3; 7 bases agree with TRBD2. Losses at the gene ends were 2 bases for V and 2 bases for J; bases not matched to a gene: 7. This CDR3 comprises 16 residues. Germline CDR1 and CDR2: MNHEY and SVGEGT. CDR3 in DNA: TGTGCCAGCAGTTACCCCACGGGAGGAGTCACAGATACGCAGTATTTT. Translation: CASSYPTGGVTDTQYF.

Notes on this clonotype: Just one base apart from a much larger clone, this may be a read error. The chain uses TRBV20-1 and TRBJ1-2, with a tentative D call TRBD1 (6 bases). The CDR3 is 14 residues long. Germline lookup yields CDR1 DFQATT and CDR2 SNEGSKA (reference sequence). The CDR3 region has the DNA TGCAGTGCCTCAAGACAGGATAGGAACTATGACTACACCTTC. Amino acid sequence: CSASRQDRNYDYTF.

This clonotype was counted at least ten times. The chain uses TRBV25-1 and TRBJ2-7; D ambiguous. Germline CDR1 MGHDK, CDR2 SYGVNS. The length of the CDR3 is 14 residues. The V end lost 1 base, the J end lost 4 bases, and 11 bases lay between the germline ends. The chain's CDR3 is CASSELSSRYEQYF. As DNA, the CDR3 is TGTGCCAGCAGTGAATTAAGTTCGCGATACGAGCAGTACTTC.

V usage is TRBV21-1 and J usage is TRBJ1-3; TRBD1, the D gene given by the table, was not confirmed from the DNA. TRBV21-1 is assigned pseudogene status. The CDR3 length is 15 residues. The CDR3 region has the DNA TGTGCCAGCAGCAACACAGGGCGAATCGGGAACACCATATATTTT. Translation gives CASSNTGRIGNTIYF.

This clonotype occurred a few times. The junction departs from the called germline gene at one end, perhaps through a read error. The V gene is TRBV12-5, the J gene TRBJ1-2; no reliable D call. CDR3 length: 14 amino acids. Germline V gene lookup returns CDR1 LGHNT and CDR2 FRNRAP. This CDR3 is CAGGFGLSGYGYTF. DNA of the CDR3: TGTGCTGGTGGTTTCGGGCTCTCAGGCTATGGCTACACCTTC. The full variable domain, with the rest looked up from reference TRBV12-5 and TRBJ1-2, is DARVTQTPRHKVTEMGQEVTMRCQPILGHNTVFWYRQTMMQGLELLAYFRNRAPLDDSGMPKDRFSAEMPDATLATLKIQPSEPRDSAVYFCAGGFGLSGYGYTFGSGTRLTVV.

The J gene is TRBJ1-6, the V gene TRBV18, with D perhaps matching TRBD1 (6 bases). The CDR3 covers 15 residues. CDR1 is KGHSH and CDR2 is LQKENI in the germline V gene. Trimming stripped 3 bases from V and 6 bases from J, with 12 bases between. This chain's CDR3 is CASSPQGYSNSPLHF. DNA of the CDR3: TGTGCCAGCTCACCTCAGGGGTATTCTAATTCACCCCTCCACTTT.

Only a few counts were recorded for this clonotype. The chain links TRBV20-1 to TRBJ2-7, with 10 bases aligning to TRBD2. The CDR3 runs to 14 residues. Losses at the gene ends were 3 bases for V and 2 bases for J; bases not matched to a gene: 4. Per the germline V gene, CDR1 is DFQATT and CDR2 is SNEGSKA (reference sequence). The CDR3 spells CSASSLAGAYEQYF. CDR3 DNA sequence: TGCAGTGCTAGTTCGCTAGCGGGGGCCTACGAGCAGTACTTC.